The next 29 T cell receptor beta chains were all read from a single sample in a study of blood T cells in healthy people across ages. PCR was performed a second time for roughly 7 to 11 cycles using a sample-barcoded 5' primer and a J-beta primer mix. TCRdb re-called the 5' RACE reads with MiXCR, one entry per CDR3 protein. Of 800,000 to 950,000 distinct CDR3 sequences listed, just under 30% were seen once; the top ten hold more than 8.5%. These sequences were also reported in another study, on T cells of mothers and their children.

Sequencing used blood. The receptors originated from a woman in her thirties or forties in good health.

This clonotype was detected a few times. CDR3 bases: TGTGCCAGCAGCTCACCGGGACAGGGGATTGAGCAGTTCTTC. Translation: CASSSPGQGIEQFF. This chain links TRBV5-4 with TRBJ2-1; 10 nucleotides agree with TRBD1. With V trimmed by 3 bases and J by 9 bases, 6 bases remained unmatched. The germline V gene encodes CDR1 SGHNT and CDR2 YYREEE (reference sequence). There are 14 residues in the CDR3.

J is TRBJ2-3 and V is TRBV12-3 or TRBV12-4, with D possibly TRBD2 on 6 matching bases. The CDR3 sequence is 14 residues long. V was trimmed by 5 bases and J by 4 bases, leaving 13 bases between them. The CDR3 is CASSISGPADTQYF. CDR3 DNA: TGTGCCAGCAGTATAAGCGGGCCAGCAGATACGCAGTATTTT.

This chain links TRBV7-2 with TRBJ1-2; TRBD1 aligns across 8 bases. CDR1 is SGHTA and CDR2 is FQGNSA in the germline V gene. CDR3 size: 14 residues. The ends lost 5 bases at V and 8 bases at J; junction bases unmatched: 10. CDR3 residues: CTSSHGAGGLGYTF. In DNA, the CDR3 is TGTACCAGCAGCCATGGGGCAGGGGGCCTGGGCTACACCTTC.

The rearrangement uses TRBV4-2 and TRBJ2-5; the D gene is possibly TRBD2 (5 bases). V was cut by 0 bases and J by 11 bases, with 31 bases left in between. The CDR3 is made up of 19 amino acids. Germline loops: CDR1 LGHNA, CDR2 YNFKEQ. CDR3 amino acids: CASSQDLVVSASYGSEQYF. The CDR3 nucleotides read TGTGCCAGCAGCCAAGATCTGGTTGTTTCGGCTAGCTATGGGTCTGAGCAGTACTTC.

This clonotype was picked up many times. The rearrangement joins TRBV24-1 to TRBJ2-5, with D possibly being TRBD1 or TRBD2 (6 bases each). The CDR3 length is 16 residues. V lost 4 bases and J lost 2, with 16 bases in between. Germline loops: CDR1 KGHDR, CDR2 SFDVKD. CDR3 protein: CATSDKLEGGQETQYF. CDR3 sequence (DNA): TGTGCCACCAGTGACAAGCTTGAAGGGGGGCAAGAGACCCAGTACTTC.

Only a few counts were recorded for this clonotype. The rearrangement joins TRBV30 to TRBJ2-7; D may be TRBD2 (5 bases). Trimming shortened V by 1 base and J by 4 bases, and 11 bases separated the two germline ends. This CDR3 has 13 residues. CDR1 GTSNPN and CDR2 SVGIG come from the germline V gene (reference sequence). As DNA, the CDR3 is TGTGCCTGGAGTGGAGGGCGCGGGTACGAGCAGTACTTC. Translated: CAWSGGRGYEQYF.

This clonotype has more than one count but fewer than ten. The chain recombines TRBV14 with TRBJ1-2, with D uncertain. Germline V gene data show CDR1 as SGHDN and CDR2 as FVKESK. The ends were cut back, 4 bases at V and 0 bases at J, with 9 bases in the middle. This CDR3 is 14 amino acids long. The CDR3 region has the DNA TGTGCCAGCAGCCTGGGGTCAGCTAACTATGGCTACACCTTC. This sequence encodes CASSLGSANYGYTF.

CDR3 in DNA: TGTGCCAGCAGTTTATCGTCTAGCGGGGGGCCTAGCACAGATACGCAGTATTTT. Its protein product is CASSLSSSGGPSTDTQYF. The chain recombines TRBV28 with TRBJ2-3; TRBD2 aligns across 11 bases. The V segment lost 1 base and the J segment 0 bases; nucleotides outside the gene matches: 6. The CDR3 length is 18 residues. The germline CDR1 and CDR2 sequences are MDHEN and SYDVKM. The entire variable domain, with the rest obtained from reference TRBV28 and TRBJ2-3, is as follows: DVKVTQSSRYLVKRTGEKVFLECVQDMDHENMFWYRQDPGLGLRLIYFSYDVKMKEKGDIPEGYSVSREKKERFSLILESASTNQTSMYLCASSLSSSGGPSTDTQYFGPGTRLTVL.

As to this clonotype: This may arise from a read error, as a much more abundant clone is one base away. V gene TRBV20-1 combines with J gene TRBJ1-2; tentatively, D is TRBD1 (6 bases). The CDR3 is 12 amino acids. V gave up 2 bases and J gave up 7 bases, with 11 bases separating them. Germline V CDR1 and CDR2: DFQATT, SNEGSKA (reference sequence). The CDR3 loop is CSARMNRAGYTF. The CDR3, as DNA: TGCAGTGCTAGAATGAACAGGGCTGGCTACACCTTC.

This clonotype came up a few times. Relative to the germline gene, one junction end is altered; a read error may explain this. This rearrangement joins TRBV6-5 to TRBJ1-4, with 9 bases matching TRBD1. The germline CDR1 and CDR2 sequences are MNHEY and SVGAGI. CDR3 size: 15 residues. The CDR3 region is CASSYSDRGSEKLFF. As DNA, the CDR3 is TGTGCCAGCAGCTACTCAGACAGGGGGAGTGAAAAACTGTTTTTT.

This chain joins TRBV27 and TRBJ2-3; 9 positions match TRBD1. The CDR3 runs to 16 residues. The J segment lost 5 bases and the V segment lost 0 bases, leaving 6 bases of the junction unmatched. CDR1 is MNHEY, CDR2 SMNVEV, per germline (reference sequence). The CDR3: CASSLSNRGRGDTQYF. In nucleotides, the CDR3 is TGTGCCAGCAGTTTATCGAACAGGGGGCGCGGAGATACGCAGTATTTT.

For this clonotype: The junction departs from the called germline gene at one end, perhaps through a read error. The V call is TRBV14, the J call TRBJ1-4; weak D call: TRBD1 (6 bases). Germline assignment: CDR1 SGHDN and CDR2 FVKESK. The CDR3 is 15 residues long. CDR3 in DNA: TGTGCCAGCAGCCAAGGGACAGCAACTAATGAAAATCTGTTTTTT. This translates into CASSQGTATNENLFF.

This clonotype was counted a few times. This chain links TRBV3-1 with TRBJ2-1, with a tentative D call TRBD2 (7 bases). The V and J ends lost 3 bases and 9 bases respectively, with 12 bases between them. The CDR3 covers 13 residues. In germline, CDR1 is LGHDT, CDR2 YNNKEL (reference sequence). The CDR3 here is CASSQGGPSEQFF. The DNA of the CDR3 is TGTGCCAGCAGCCAGGGGGGGCCGAGTGAGCAGTTCTTC.

This clonotype was detected ten times or more. V and J are TRBV6-5 and TRBJ1-2; TRBD1 matches at 7 bases. The germline V gene has CDR1 MNHEY and CDR2 SVGAGI. This CDR3 has 14 amino acids. The junction had 8 bases not matched to a gene; V was cut back by 10 bases and J by 0 bases. CDR3 protein: CATRRTGANYGYTF. Here the CDR3 DNA reads TGTGCCACCCGAAGGACAGGAGCTAACTATGGCTACACCTTC.

This sequence joins TRBV7-2 and TRBJ2-1; no clear D. The ends were cut back, 2 bases at V and 5 bases at J, with 16 bases in the middle. The CDR3 length is 16 residues. Per germline, CDR1 SGHTA and CDR2 FQGNSA. Written as DNA, the CDR3 is TGTGCCAGCAGCTTAAGTTATAGCCCTTCGCACAATGAGCAGTTCTTC. It translates to CASSLSYSPSHNEQFF. Using reference TRBV7-2 and TRBJ2-1 for the parts outside the CDR3, the full variable domain is GAGVSQSPSNKVTEKGKDVELRCDPISGHTALYWYRQSLGQGLEFLIYFQGNSAPDKSGLPSDRFSAERTGGSVSTLTIQRTQQEDSAVYLCASSLSYSPSHNEQFFGPGTRLTVL.

The chain recombines TRBV5-1 with TRBJ1-4, with TRBD1 matching 8 bases. V was pared by 4 bases and J by 6 bases, with 8 bases of the junction left unmatched. CDR1 and CDR2 from the germline V gene are SGHRS and YFSETQ. The CDR3 runs 15 residues. The CDR3 nucleotides read TGCGCCAGCAGCGTGGTGTCAGGGGGCGATGAAAAACTGTTTTTT. Translating gives CASSVVSGGDEKLFF.

The CDR3 sequence: CASSLLPDTTNEKLFF. DNA for the CDR3: TGTGCCAGCAGTCTACTCCCGGATACAACTAATGAAAAACTGTTTTTT. J is TRBJ1-4 and V is TRBV27; the D is unclear. The CDR3 runs 16 residues. The germline V and J ends were trimmed by 5 bases and 0 bases, with 13 bases remaining between them. In germline, CDR1 is MNHEY, CDR2 SMNVEV (reference sequence).

This clonotype was seen only a few times. This sequence joins TRBV29-1 and TRBJ2-3, with 10 positions matching TRBD1. This CDR3 has 18 residues. Germline assignment: CDR1 SQVTM and CDR2 ANQGSEA. Trimming cost V 4 bases and J 1 base; bases outside gene matches: 14. The CDR3 reads CSVVDWTGGNPRTDTQYF. DNA for the CDR3: TGCAGCGTTGTTGATTGGACAGGGGGGAACCCTCGCACAGATACGCAGTATTTT.

This clonotype occurred many times. The rearrangement uses TRBV27 and TRBJ2-1; 11 nucleotides match TRBD1. This CDR3 has 19 residues. Germline V gene data show CDR1 as MNHEY and CDR2 as SMNVEV (reference sequence). V dropped 0 bases and J dropped 7; count of bases not matched to a gene: 14. The CDR3, as DNA: TGTGCCAGCAGTTTATCTCTAACACTTGGACAGGGGGCACGGAATGAGCAGTTCTTC. Translating it yields CASSLSLTLGQGARNEQFF.

Note on this clonotype: This may be a read error: a much more frequent sequence differs by one nucleotide. The chain links TRBV7-3 to TRBJ2-1; D is ambiguous. The CDR3 totals 12 residues. Germline values: CDR1 SGHTA, CDR2 FQGTGA. The CDR3 nucleotides are TGTGCCGGCAGCTTAACGGCAAATGAGCAGTTCTTC. Protein sequence: CAGSLTANEQFF.

This clonotype was counted only a few times. This chain links TRBV28 with TRBJ1-2, with 9 bases fitting TRBD1. The CDR3 extends over 13 amino acids. V lost 3 bases and J lost 7; bases outside the gene matches: 3. Germline lookup yields CDR1 MDHEN and CDR2 SYDVKM. Written as DNA, the CDR3 is TGTGCCAGCAGTTTCCGGACAGGGGCTGGCTACACCTTC. Amino acids: CASSFRTGAGYTF.

On this clonotype itself: One base away lies a much larger clone, so this may be a sequencing read error. This chain connects TRBV18 to TRBJ2-7; the D gene is possibly TRBD1 (6 bases). The germline V gene encodes CDR1 KGHSH and CDR2 LQKENI. V shed 3 bases and J shed 5 bases, with 11 bases lying between them. The CDR3 loop spans 13 amino acids. This CDR3 is CASSPGAGDEQYF. CDR3 DNA sequence: TGTGCCAGCTCACCCGGGGCAGGGGACGAGCAGTACTTC.

This clonotype came up a few times. The chain employs TRBV14 and TRBJ2-1; D is possibly TRBD2 (6 bases). The V end was cut by 4 bases, the J end by 11 bases, with 12 bases between. The germline gives CDR1 SGHDN, CDR2 FVKESK. The CDR3 runs 12 residues. The CDR3 reads CASSRRAQQQFF. Written as DNA, the CDR3 is TGTGCCAGCAGCCGGAGGGCCCAGCAGCAGTTCTTC.

This clonotype was detected ten times or more. The V and J genes are TRBV29-1 and TRBJ2-7, with a tentative D call TRBD1 (6 bases). The CDR3 runs to 12 residues. Between the trimmed V and J ends, which lost 4 bases and 5 bases, there was a span of 12 bases. Germline CDR1 reads SQVTM; CDR2 reads ANQGSEA. CDR3 loop: CSVVTGPNEQYF. The CDR3 DNA reads TGCAGCGTTGTAACAGGGCCCAACGAGCAGTACTTC.

This clonotype has ten or more counts. The chain is built from TRBV3-1 and TRBJ2-5; tentative D call: TRBD1 (5 bases). The CDR3 loop spans 14 amino acids. V lost 3 bases and J 4 bases, leaving 12 bases between the germline ends. Germline CDR1 reads LGHDT; CDR2 reads YNNKEL (reference sequence). This chain's CDR3 is CASSHRTIRETQYF. The CDR3 DNA sequence: TGTGCCAGCAGCCACCGGACAATCCGAGAGACCCAGTACTTC.

V is TRBV20-1 and J is TRBJ2-1; D remains ambiguous. CDR1 DFQATT and CDR2 SNEGSKA come from the germline V gene (reference sequence). The CDR3 totals 15 residues. The V and J ends lost 1 base and 1 base respectively, with 11 bases between them. The CDR3 loop is CSARVDDASYNEQFF. The CDR3 nucleotides are TGCAGTGCTAGAGTCGACGATGCATCCTACAATGAGCAGTTCTTC.

This clonotype showed up just a few times. V usage is TRBV5-5 and J usage is TRBJ2-1; D not certain. Germline lookup yields CDR1 SGHKS and CDR2 YYEKEE (reference sequence). Trimming cost V 3 bases and J 8 bases, with 9 bases left between them. This CDR3 region has 12 residues. This chain's CDR3 is CASSSDVHEQFF. The CDR3 DNA reads as TGTGCCAGCAGCTCAGACGTCCATGAGCAGTTCTTC.

This clonotype was recorded a few times. This chain connects TRBV2 to TRBJ1-6; the match to TRBD1 covers 7 bases. CDR3 size: 15 residues. Germline V gene lookup returns CDR1 SNHLY and CDR2 FYNNEI. The junction had 4 bases not matched to a gene; V was cut back by 6 bases and J by 2 bases. The CDR3 DNA reads TGTGCCAGCAGCGCAGGGGGGACCTATAATTCACCCCTCCACTTT. It specifies CASSAGGTYNSPLHF.

This clonotype was detected only a few times. The chain carries TRBV5-6 and TRBJ2-3; 13 bases are a match to TRBD2. Germline CDR1 and CDR2: SGHDT and YYEEEE. This CDR3 is 17 amino acids long. Trimming took 4 bases from V and 5 from J; bases not matched to a gene: 10. The CDR3 DNA follows: TGTGCCAGCAGCCCGACCACTAGCGGGGGGGGTGAAGATACGCAGTATTTT. It translates to CASSPTTSGGGEDTQYF.